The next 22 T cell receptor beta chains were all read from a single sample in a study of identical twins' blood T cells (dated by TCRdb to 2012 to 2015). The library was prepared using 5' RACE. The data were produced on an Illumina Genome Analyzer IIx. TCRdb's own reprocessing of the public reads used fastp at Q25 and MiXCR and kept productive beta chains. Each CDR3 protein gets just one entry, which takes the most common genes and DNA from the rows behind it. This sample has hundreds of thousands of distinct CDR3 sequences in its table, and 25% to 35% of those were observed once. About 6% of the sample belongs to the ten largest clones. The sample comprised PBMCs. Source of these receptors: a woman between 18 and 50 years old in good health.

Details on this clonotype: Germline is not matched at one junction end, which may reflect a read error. The CDR3 loop reads CAISLLRGYTEAFF. The CDR3 region has the DNA TGTGCCATCAGCCTACTCAGGGGGTACACTGAAGCTTTCTTT. The chain employs TRBV7-2 and TRBJ1-1; 7 nucleotides align to TRBD1. This CDR3 contains 14 residues. Per germline, CDR1 SGHTA and CDR2 FQGNSA.

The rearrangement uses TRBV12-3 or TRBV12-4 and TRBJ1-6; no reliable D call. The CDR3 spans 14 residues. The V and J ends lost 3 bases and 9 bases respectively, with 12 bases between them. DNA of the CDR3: TGTGCCAGCAGTTTCCGCGTACGAGGTTCACCCCTCCACTTT. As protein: CASSFRVRGSPLHF.

CDR3 nucleotides: TGCGCCAGCAGCCAAGAAGGGGACTCCTACAATGAGCAGTTCTTC. This gives the protein CASSQEGDSYNEQFF. This chain joins TRBV4-3 and TRBJ2-1, with a possible D match to TRBD1 (5 bases). The CDR3 length is 15 residues. CDR1 LGHNA and CDR2 YSLEER come from the germline V gene. Trimming left V 0 bases short and J 0 bases short, with 6 bases between.

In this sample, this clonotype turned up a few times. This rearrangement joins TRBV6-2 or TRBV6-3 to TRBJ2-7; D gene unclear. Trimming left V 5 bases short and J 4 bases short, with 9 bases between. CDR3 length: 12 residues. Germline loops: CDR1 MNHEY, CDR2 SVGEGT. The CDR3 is CASSISRYEQYF. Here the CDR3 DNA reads TGTGCCAGCAGTATCAGTCGATACGAGCAGTACTTC.

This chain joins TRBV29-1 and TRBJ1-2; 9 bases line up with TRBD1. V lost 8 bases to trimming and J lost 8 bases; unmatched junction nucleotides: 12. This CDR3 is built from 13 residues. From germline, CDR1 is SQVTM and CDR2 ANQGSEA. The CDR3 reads CSLPDGTGRGYTF. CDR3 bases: TGCAGCCTCCCCGACGGGACAGGGCGAGGCTACACCTTC. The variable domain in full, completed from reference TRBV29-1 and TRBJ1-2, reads SAVISQKPSRDICQRGTSLTIQCQVDSQVTMMFWYRQQPGQSLTLIATANQGSEATYESGFVIDKFPISRPNLTFSTLTVSNMSPEDSSIYLCSLPDGTGRGYTFGSGTRLTVV.

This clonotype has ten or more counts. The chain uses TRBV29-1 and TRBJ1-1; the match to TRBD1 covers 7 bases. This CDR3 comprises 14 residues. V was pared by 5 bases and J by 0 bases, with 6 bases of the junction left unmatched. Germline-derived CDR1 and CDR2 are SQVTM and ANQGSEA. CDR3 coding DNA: TGCAGCGTTCGCGGGACAGCTATGAACACTGAAGCTTTCTTT. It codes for CSVRGTAMNTEAFF.

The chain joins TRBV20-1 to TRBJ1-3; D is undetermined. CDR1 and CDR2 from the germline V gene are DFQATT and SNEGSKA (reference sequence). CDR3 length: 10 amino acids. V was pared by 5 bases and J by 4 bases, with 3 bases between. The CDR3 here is CSAPGNTIYF. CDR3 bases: TGCAGTGCTCCAGGAAACACCATATATTTT.

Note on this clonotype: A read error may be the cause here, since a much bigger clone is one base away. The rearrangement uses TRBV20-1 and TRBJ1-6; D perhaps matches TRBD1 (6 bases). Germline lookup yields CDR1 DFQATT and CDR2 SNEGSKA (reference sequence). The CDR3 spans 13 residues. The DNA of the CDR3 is TGCAGTGCCAAGGGGGAAGGAGATTCACCCCTCCGCTTT. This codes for CSAKGEGDSPLRF.

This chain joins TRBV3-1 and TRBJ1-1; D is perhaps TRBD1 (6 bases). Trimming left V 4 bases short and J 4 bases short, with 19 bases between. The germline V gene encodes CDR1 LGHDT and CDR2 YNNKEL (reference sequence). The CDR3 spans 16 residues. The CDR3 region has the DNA TGTGCCAGCAGCCCCACCGACAGGACCTGGGCCACTGAAGCTTTCTTT. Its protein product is CASSPTDRTWATEAFF.

The CDR3 coding sequence is TGCAGTGCGAACCTGGCCACAGATACGCAGTATTTT. Its protein product is CSANLATDTQYF. The chain has TRBV20-1 and TRBJ2-3; D call uncertain. V shed 6 bases and J shed 2 bases, with 9 bases lying between them. The CDR3 loop spans 12 amino acids. In germline, CDR1 is DFQATT, CDR2 SNEGSKA (reference sequence).

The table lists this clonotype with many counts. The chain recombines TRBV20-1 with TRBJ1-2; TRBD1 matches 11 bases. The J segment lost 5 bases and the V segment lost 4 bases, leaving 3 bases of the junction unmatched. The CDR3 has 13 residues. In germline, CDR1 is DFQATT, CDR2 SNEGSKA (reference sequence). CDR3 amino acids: CSAKGQGGYGYTF. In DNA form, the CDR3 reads TGCAGTGCTAAGGGACAGGGGGGGTATGGCTACACCTTC.

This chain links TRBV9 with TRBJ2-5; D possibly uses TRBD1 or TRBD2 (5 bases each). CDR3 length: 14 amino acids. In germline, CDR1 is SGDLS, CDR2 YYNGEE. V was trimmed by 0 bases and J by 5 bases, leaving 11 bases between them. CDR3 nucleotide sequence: TGTGCCAGCAGCGTAGACCCAGGGACGGAGACCCAGTACTTC. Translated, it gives CASSVDPGTETQYF. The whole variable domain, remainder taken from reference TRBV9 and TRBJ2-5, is DSGVTQTPKHLITATGQRVTLRCSPRSGDLSVYWYQQSLDQGLQFLIQYYNGEERAKGNILERFSAQQFPDLHSELNLSSLELGDSALYFCASSVDPGTETQYFGPGTRLLVL.

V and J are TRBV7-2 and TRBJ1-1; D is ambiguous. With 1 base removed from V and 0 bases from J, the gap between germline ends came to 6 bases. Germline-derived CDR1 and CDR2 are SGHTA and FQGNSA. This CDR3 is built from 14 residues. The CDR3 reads CASSLVAMNTEAFF. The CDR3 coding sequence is TGTGCCAGCAGCTTAGTAGCGATGAACACTGAAGCTTTCTTT.

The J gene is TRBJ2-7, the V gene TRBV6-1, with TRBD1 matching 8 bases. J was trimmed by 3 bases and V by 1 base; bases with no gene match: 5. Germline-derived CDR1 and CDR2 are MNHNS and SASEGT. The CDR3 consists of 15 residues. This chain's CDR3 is CASSEGTGSVYEQYF. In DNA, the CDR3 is TGTGCCAGCAGTGAAGGGACAGGGTCTGTCTACGAGCAGTACTTC.

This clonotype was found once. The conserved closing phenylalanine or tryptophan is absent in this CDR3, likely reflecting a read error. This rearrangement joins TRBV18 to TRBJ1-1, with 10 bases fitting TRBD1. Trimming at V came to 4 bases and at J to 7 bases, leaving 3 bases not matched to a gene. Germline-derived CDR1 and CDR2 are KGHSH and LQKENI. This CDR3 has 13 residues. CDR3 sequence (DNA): TGTGCCAGCTCACAGGGACAGGGGAATGAAGCTTTCTCT. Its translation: CASSQGQGNEAFS.

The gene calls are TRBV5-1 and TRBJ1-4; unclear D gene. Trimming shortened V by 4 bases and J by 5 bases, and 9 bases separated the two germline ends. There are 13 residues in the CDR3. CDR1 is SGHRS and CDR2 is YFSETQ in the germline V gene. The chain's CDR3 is CASSPRSNEKLFF. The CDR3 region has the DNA TGCGCCAGCAGCCCCAGATCCAATGAAAAACTGTTTTTT. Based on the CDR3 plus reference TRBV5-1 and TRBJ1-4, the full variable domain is KAGVTQTPRYLIKTRGQQVTLSCSPISGHRSVSWYQQTPGQGLQFLFEYFSETQRNKGNFPGRFSGRQFSNSRSEMNVSTLELGDSALYLCASSPRSNEKLFFGSGTQLSVL.

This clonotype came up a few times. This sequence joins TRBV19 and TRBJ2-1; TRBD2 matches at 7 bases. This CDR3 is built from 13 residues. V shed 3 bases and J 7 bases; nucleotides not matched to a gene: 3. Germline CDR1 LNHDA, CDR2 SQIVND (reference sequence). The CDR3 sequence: CASSIIAGNEQFF. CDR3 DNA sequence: TGTGCCAGTAGTATTATAGCGGGTAATGAGCAGTTCTTC.

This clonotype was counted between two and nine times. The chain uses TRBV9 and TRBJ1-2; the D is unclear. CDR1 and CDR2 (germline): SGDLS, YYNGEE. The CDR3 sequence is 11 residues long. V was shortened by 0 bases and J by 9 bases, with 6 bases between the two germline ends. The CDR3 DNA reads TGTGCCAGCAGCGTAGAGGGTAGCTACACCTTC. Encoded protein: CASSVEGSYTF.

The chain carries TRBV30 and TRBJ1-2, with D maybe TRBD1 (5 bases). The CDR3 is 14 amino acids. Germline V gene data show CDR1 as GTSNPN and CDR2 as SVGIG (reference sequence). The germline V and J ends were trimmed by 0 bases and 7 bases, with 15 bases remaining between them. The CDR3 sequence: CAWSVGVRTSGYTF. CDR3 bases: TGTGCCTGGAGTGTAGGGGTGAGGACGAGTGGCTACACCTTC.

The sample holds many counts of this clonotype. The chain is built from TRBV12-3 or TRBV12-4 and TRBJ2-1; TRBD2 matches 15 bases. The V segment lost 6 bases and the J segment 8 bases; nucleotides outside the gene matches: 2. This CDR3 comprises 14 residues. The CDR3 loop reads CASRRTSGGDEQFF. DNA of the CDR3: TGTGCCAGCAGGAGGACTAGCGGGGGGGATGAGCAGTTCTTC.

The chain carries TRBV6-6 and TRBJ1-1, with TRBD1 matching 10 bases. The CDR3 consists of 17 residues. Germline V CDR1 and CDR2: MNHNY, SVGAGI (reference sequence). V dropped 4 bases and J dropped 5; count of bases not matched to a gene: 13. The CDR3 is CASSSRWDRGAGTEAFF. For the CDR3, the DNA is TGTGCCAGCAGTTCCCGCTGGGACAGGGGCGCCGGGACTGAAGCTTTCTTT.

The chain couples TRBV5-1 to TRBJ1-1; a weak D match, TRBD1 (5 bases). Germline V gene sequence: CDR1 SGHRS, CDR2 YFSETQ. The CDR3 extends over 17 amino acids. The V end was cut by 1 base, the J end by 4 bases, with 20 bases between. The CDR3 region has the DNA TGCGCCAGCAGCTTGTTAGGTCGGGGCGGGGGGACCACTGAAGCTTTCTTT. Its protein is CASSLLGRGGGTTEAFF.